What follows are 28 T cell receptor beta chains derived from one specimen sequenced in a study of T cell responses to AZD1222 COVID-19 vaccine. The data were produced by immunoSEQ multiplex PCR, yet TCRdb's version contains in-frame clones alone and is incomplete. The sample lists around 150,000 clones, 70% to 90% occurring once. The sample in question was peripheral blood, obtained 28 days after the second AZD1222 dose. These TCRs come from an adult who received the AZD1222 COVID-19 vaccine.

The chain recombines TRBV7-9 with TRBJ2-5; possible D gene TRBD1, 6 bases. The CDR3 is 14 amino acids. V lost 3 bases and J 3 bases, leaving 11 bases between the germline ends. Germline assignment: CDR1 SEHNR and CDR2 FQNEAQ (reference sequence). The CDR3 protein is CASSFPDRKETQYF. The DNA of the CDR3 is TGTGCCAGCAGCTTCCCGGACAGAAAAGAGACCCAGTACTTC.

The rearrangement joins TRBV6-2 or TRBV6-3 to TRBJ2-1; 7 bases are shared with TRBD1. Per the germline V gene, CDR1 is MNHEY and CDR2 is SVGEGT. After removal of 5 bases from V and 2 bases from J, the junction contained 12 bases not matched to a gene. The CDR3 is made up of 17 amino acids. In DNA form, the CDR3 reads TGTGCCAGCAGTCGGAAAATTCCAGGGGGACCCTACAATGAGCAGTTCTTC. Its protein product is CASSRKIPGGPYNEQFF.

The chain combines TRBV3-1 (or the pseudogene TRBV3-2) with TRBJ1-2; possible D gene TRBD1, 6 bases. Looked up from germline, CDR1 is LGHDT and CDR2 is YNNKEL (reference sequence). This CDR3 is 14 amino acids long. Trimming took off 1 base at V and 8 bases at J, with 14 bases between the two ends. The CDR3 region is CASSQVAGAWGYTF. The CDR3 nucleotides are TGTGCCAGCAGCCAAGTGGCAGGGGCTTGGGGCTACACCTTC.

This clone was recorded only once. The J gene is TRBJ2-1, the V gene TRBV19; 9 nucleotides agree with TRBD1. The V gene's germline CDR1 is LNHDA and CDR2 SQIVND (reference sequence). V was pared by 10 bases and J by 2 bases, with 9 bases of the junction left unmatched. There are 15 residues in the CDR3. CDR3 sequence reads: CATTNRGPAYNEQFF. CDR3 DNA sequence: TGTGCCACGACTAACAGGGGGCCTGCCTACAATGAGCAGTTCTTC. The full variable domain, its missing parts supplied by reference TRBV19 and TRBJ2-1, is DGGITQSPKYLFRKEGQNVTLSCEQNLNHDAMYWYRQDPGQGLRLIYYSQIVNDFQKGDIAEGYSVSREKKESFPLTVTSAQKNPTAFYLCATTNRGPAYNEQFFGPGTRLTVL.

The chain carries TRBV7-6 and TRBJ1-1; D is possibly TRBD1 (5 bases). Germline CDR1 and CDR2: SGHVS and FNYEAQ. The CDR3 loop spans 15 amino acids. V lost 1 base to trimming and J lost 4 bases, with 13 bases between them. The CDR3 protein is CASSLVAGRATEAFF. The CDR3 bases are TGTGCCAGCAGCTTAGTGGCAGGGCGGGCCACTGAAGCTTTCTTT. Together with reference TRBV7-6 and TRBJ1-1, the CDR3 gives the full variable domain: GAGVSQSPRYKVTKRGQDVALRCDPISGHVSLYWYRQALGQGPEFLTYFNYEAQQDKSGLPNDRFSAERPEGSISTLTIQRTEQRDSAMYRCASSLVAGRATEAFFGQGTRLTVV.

V and J are TRBV7-2 and TRBJ1-6; a weak D match, TRBD1 (5 bases). The CDR3 loop spans 18 amino acids. From germline, CDR1 is SGHTA and CDR2 FQGNSA. The V end lost 0 bases, the J end lost 9 bases, and 21 bases lay between the germline ends. The chain's CDR3 is CASSLALAGRSVSSPLHF. CDR3 DNA sequence: TGTGCCAGCAGCTTAGCGCTCGCAGGGAGGAGTGTTAGTTCACCCCTCCACTTT.

The sample holds a few counts of this clone. The chain combines TRBV9 with TRBJ1-2; possibly TRBD1 for D (5 bases). The CDR3 totals 13 residues. Looked up from germline, CDR1 is SGDLS and CDR2 is YYNGEE. V shed 0 bases and J shed 7 bases, with 10 bases lying between them. The CDR3 DNA reads as TGTGCCAGCAGCGTAGGACTAGGGACTGGCTACACCTTC. Translation: CASSVGLGTGYTF.

This chain links TRBV5-4 with TRBJ1-4, with no clear D. V was pared by 1 base and J by 5 bases, with 9 bases between. The germline V gene encodes CDR1 SGHNT and CDR2 YYREEE (reference sequence). The CDR3 is 14 residues long. The CDR3 DNA reads TGTGCCAGCAGCTTGATAGGCGAGAATGAAAAACTGTTTTTT. Its protein is CASSLIGENEKLFF.

The chain joins TRBV30 to TRBJ1-5; D may be TRBD1 (5 bases). The CDR3 totals 15 residues. V was trimmed by 3 bases and J by 2 bases, leaving 14 bases between them. Germline V gene sequence: CDR1 GTSNPN, CDR2 SVGIG (reference sequence). The CDR3 coding sequence is TGTGCCTGGAGCTTCCGGGGGTATCGCAATCAGCCCCAGCATTTT. Translated: CAWSFRGYRNQPQHF.

The chain recombines TRBV23-1 with TRBJ2-5; D is unresolved. Being an ORF, TRBV23-1 has a function that is uncertain. The length of the CDR3 is 19 residues. V gave up 0 bases and J gave up 3 bases, with 23 bases separating them. For the CDR3, the DNA is TGCGCCAGCAGTCAATCGGCGCTCGTCCCCGAACAAGAAAAAGAGACCCAGTACTTC. It encodes CASSQSALVPEQEKETQYF.

The J gene is TRBJ1-6, the V gene TRBV30; D call uncertain. V lost 7 bases to trimming and J lost 10 bases, with 11 bases between them. The CDR3 runs to 11 residues. Germline assignment: CDR1 GTSNPN and CDR2 SVGIG (reference sequence). This chain's CDR3 is CAYGYGSPLHF. CDR3 in DNA: TGTGCCTACGGGTACGGATCACCCCTCCACTTT.

The rearrangement uses TRBV11-2 and TRBJ2-4; D tentatively fits TRBD1 or TRBD2 (5 bases each). The V end lost 1 base, the J end lost 7 bases, and 14 bases lay between the germline ends. Germline V CDR1 and CDR2: SGHAT, FQNNGV. The CDR3 has 15 residues. CDR3 in amino acids: CASSLVAGTSNIQYF. Here the CDR3 DNA reads TGTGCCAGCAGCTTAGTAGCAGGGACCTCGAACATTCAGTACTTC.

This clone was seen a few times. The chain combines TRBV5-1 with TRBJ1-1; 9 positions match TRBD1. The ends lost 1 base at V and 3 bases at J; junction bases unmatched: 4. The germline V gene has CDR1 SGHRS and CDR2 YFSETQ. CDR3 length equals 15 residues. This chain's CDR3 is CASSLTGTGYTEAFF. DNA for the CDR3: TGCGCCAGCAGCTTGACCGGGACAGGGTACACTGAAGCTTTCTTT. Looking up the rest from reference TRBV5-1 and TRBJ1-1 gives the full variable domain: KAGVTQTPRYLIKTRGQQVTLSCSPISGHRSVSWYQQTPGQGLQFLFEYFSETQRNKGNFPGRFSGRQFSNSRSEMNVSTLELGDSALYLCASSLTGTGYTEAFFGQGTRLTVV.

This clone was counted ten times or more. V and J are TRBV7-2 and TRBJ2-1; 10 bases line up with TRBD2. The CDR3 totals 15 residues. CDR1 is SGHTA and CDR2 is FQGNSA in the germline V gene. With V trimmed by 2 bases and J by 10 bases, 8 bases remained unmatched. The CDR3 coding sequence is TGTGCCAGCAGCTTATTTACTAGCGGGGAGTCGGAGCAGTTCTTC. Protein sequence: CASSLFTSGESEQFF.

V gene TRBV5-6 combines with J gene TRBJ1-1, with D unclear. Per germline, CDR1 SGHDT and CDR2 YYEEEE. Between the trimmed V and J ends, which lost 2 bases and 4 bases, there was a span of 12 bases. The CDR3 consists of 14 residues. This chain's CDR3 is CASSFQEPGTEAFF. As DNA, the CDR3 is TGTGCCAGCAGCTTCCAGGAGCCGGGCACTGAAGCTTTCTTT.

The chain combines TRBV7-2 with TRBJ2-4, with 7 bases that match TRBD2. Germline assignment: CDR1 SGHTA and CDR2 FQGNSA. The J segment lost 2 bases and the V segment lost 4 bases, leaving 2 bases of the junction unmatched. This CDR3 comprises 14 residues. The CDR3 loop is CASSSGGSKNIQYF. The CDR3 DNA reads TGTGCCAGCAGCTCGGGGGGATCCAAAAACATTCAGTACTTC. Variable domain in full (rest from reference TRBV7-2 and TRBJ2-4): GAGVSQSPSNKVTEKGKDVELRCDPISGHTALYWYRQSLGQGLEFLIYFQGNSAPDKSGLPSDRFSAERTGGSVSTLTIQRTQQEDSAVYLCASSSGGSKNIQYFGAGTRLSVL.

The rearrangement joins TRBV5-6 to TRBJ2-7, with D possibly matching TRBD1 (5 bases). V shed 5 bases and J shed 3 bases, with 6 bases lying between them. The CDR3 runs 11 residues. From germline, CDR1 is SGHDT and CDR2 YYEEEE. CDR3 in amino acids: CASSTGYEQYF. Here the CDR3 DNA reads TGTGCCAGCAGTACAGGCTACGAGCAGTACTTC.

The chain uses TRBV11-3 and TRBJ2-7, with D possibly TRBD1 on 5 matching bases. In germline, CDR1 is SGHNT, CDR2 YENEEA. This CDR3 is 12 amino acids long. V was cut by 5 bases and J by 4 bases, with 9 bases left in between. CDR3 loop: CASSGDSYEQYF. CDR3 DNA sequence: TGTGCCAGCAGCGGTGACAGTTACGAGCAGTACTTC.

The J gene is TRBJ2-3, the V gene TRBV24-1, with 10 nucleotides matching TRBD1. This CDR3 has 14 amino acids. The germline V gene encodes CDR1 KGHDR and CDR2 SFDVKD. Losses at the gene ends were 9 bases for V and 6 bases for J; bases not matched to a gene: 8. DNA of the CDR3: TGTGCCACCTCCGGGACAGGGGTATCGGATACGCAGTATTTT. It codes for CATSGTGVSDTQYF.

V gene TRBV7-3 combines with J gene TRBJ2-3; D is perhaps TRBD2 (6 bases). V lost 8 bases and J 0 bases, leaving 15 bases between the germline ends. The germline V gene encodes CDR1 SGHTA and CDR2 FQGTGA. The CDR3 has 15 amino acids. Written as DNA, the CDR3 is TGTGCCAGCGATTCGGGGGTTCCTAGCACAGATACGCAGTATTTT. This codes for CASDSGVPSTDTQYF. The full variable domain, rest sourced from reference TRBV7-3 and TRBJ2-3, is GAGVSQTPSNKVTEKGKYVELRCDPISGHTALYWYRQSLGQGPEFLIYFQGTGAADDSGLPNDRFFAVRPEGSVSTLKIQRTERGDSAVYLCASDSGVPSTDTQYFGPGTRLTVL.

This chain joins TRBV19 and TRBJ2-3; 9 bases are a match to TRBD2. The CDR3 has 14 amino acids. Losses at the gene ends were 4 bases for V and 6 bases for J; bases not matched to a gene: 5. Per the germline V gene, CDR1 is LNHDA and CDR2 is SQIVND (reference sequence). The chain's CDR3 is CASSTGLAIDTQYF. CDR3 coding DNA: TGTGCCAGTAGTACGGGACTAGCAATCGATACGCAGTATTTT. The full variable domain, completed using reference TRBV19 and TRBJ2-3, is DGGITQSPKYLFRKEGQNVTLSCEQNLNHDAMYWYRQDPGQGLRLIYYSQIVNDFQKGDIAEGYSVSREKKESFPLTVTSAQKNPTAFYLCASSTGLAIDTQYFGPGTRLTVL.

This sequence joins TRBV18 and TRBJ2-1; TRBD1 is a possible D gene (5 bases). The CDR3 is made up of 16 amino acids. The germline V gene has CDR1 KGHSH and CDR2 LQKENI. V lost 0 bases to trimming and J lost 0 bases, with 9 bases between them. The CDR3, as DNA: TGTGCCAGCTCACCACCGCAGGGTGGCTCCTACAATGAGCAGTTCTTC. Its protein is CASSPPQGGSYNEQFF.

The rearrangement uses TRBV7-8 and TRBJ1-5; no reliable D call. Trimming removed 1 base from V and 5 bases from J, with 12 bases in between. CDR1 SGHVS and CDR2 FQNEAQ come from the germline V gene. The CDR3 loop spans 15 amino acids. The CDR3 DNA follows: TGTGCCAGCAGCTTAGTTGCAGGCTTAGATCAGCCCCAGCATTTT. Its protein is CASSLVAGLDQPQHF. Combining the CDR3 with reference TRBV7-8 and TRBJ1-5 gives the whole variable domain GAGVSQSPRYKVAKRGQDVALRCDPISGHVSLFWYQQALGQGPEFLTYFQNEAQLDKSGLPSDRFFAERPEGSVSTLKIQRTQQEDSAVYLCASSLVAGLDQPQHFGDGTRLSIL.

The chain links TRBV3-1 (or the pseudogene TRBV3-2) to TRBJ2-1; 7 bases match TRBD2. This CDR3 region has 17 residues. Germline V gene sequence: CDR1 LGHDT, CDR2 YNNKEL (reference sequence). Germline trimming cut 4 bases from V and 4 bases from J; bases unmatched to any gene: 13. Here the CDR3 DNA reads TGTGCCAGCAGCCCCCGGGGGGTTTCCACTTTATACAATGAGCAGTTCTTC. As protein: CASSPRGVSTLYNEQFF.

The chain employs TRBV25-1 and TRBJ2-7; no clear D gene. Germline values: CDR1 MGHDK, CDR2 SYGVNS. The CDR3 totals 12 residues. Trimming pared 3 bases from V and 0 bases from J, leaving 3 bases between. CDR3 in DNA: TGTGCCAGCAGTGACAACTCCTACGAGCAGTACTTC. Its translation is CASSDNSYEQYF.

The chain carries TRBV5-4 and TRBJ2-7, with 7 bases fitting TRBD1. Germline V gene lookup returns CDR1 SGHNT and CDR2 YYREEE (reference sequence). CDR3 length equals 18 residues. The V segment lost 2 bases and the J segment 0 bases; nucleotides outside the gene matches: 14. The CDR3 coding sequence is TGTGCCAGCAGCTTATCGTCCCCTGGGACAGCCAACTCCTACGAGCAGTACTTC. Its protein product is CASSLSSPGTANSYEQYF.

The gene calls are TRBV27 and TRBJ1-2; unclear D gene. Germline V gene sequence: CDR1 MNHEY, CDR2 SMNVEV (reference sequence). Trimming removed 3 bases at V and 2 bases at J, with 7 bases between. The CDR3 extends over 13 amino acids. The CDR3 bases are TGTGCCAGCAGTTTTGGGCAGAACTATGGCTACACCTTC. As protein: CASSFGQNYGYTF.

This rearrangement joins TRBV9 to TRBJ2-1; D tentatively reads TRBD1 or TRBD2 (5 bases each). CDR3 length: 14 amino acids. Germline V gene sequence: CDR1 SGDLS, CDR2 YYNGEE. The V end was cut by 1 base, the J end by 7 bases, with 12 bases between. The CDR3 region has the DNA TGTGCCAGCAGCGTAATGGGGGAACCGAATGAGCAGTTCTTC. Amino acid sequence: CASSVMGEPNEQFF.